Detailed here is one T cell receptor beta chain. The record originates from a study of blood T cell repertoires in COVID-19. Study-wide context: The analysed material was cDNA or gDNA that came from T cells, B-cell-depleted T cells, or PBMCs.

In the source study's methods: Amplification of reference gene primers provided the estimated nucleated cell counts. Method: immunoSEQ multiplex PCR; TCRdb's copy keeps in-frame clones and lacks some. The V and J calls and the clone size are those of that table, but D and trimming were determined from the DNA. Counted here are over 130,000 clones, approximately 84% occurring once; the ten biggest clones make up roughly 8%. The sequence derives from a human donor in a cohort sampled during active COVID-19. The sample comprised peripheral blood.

CDR3 in amino acids: CASSMWAGVDEQFF. The CDR3 DNA sequence: TGTGCCAGTAGTATGTGGGCGGGGGTCGATGAGCAGTTCTTC. The chain joins TRBV19 to TRBJ2-1, with TRBD2 identical over 7 bases. The CDR3 has 14 residues. Trimming took 3 bases from V and 8 from J; bases not matched to a gene: 7. CDR1 and CDR2 from the germline V gene are LNHDA and SQIVND (reference sequence).